Listed here are 5 T cell receptor beta chains from one sample, sequenced in a study of shared clonotypes between healthy human individuals. Sequencing was performed with immunoSEQ multiplex PCR; in TCRdb, only in-frame clones are kept and a portion is missing. The sample includes some 300,000 clones, roughly 80% of them seen just once. The sequenced material came from memory CD4+ T cells sorted from blood. Sample subset: CD45RA-negative fraction. These receptors originate from a man aged 25 to 40 in good health.

The rearrangement uses TRBV2 and TRBJ2-5; tentative D call: TRBD2 (6 bases). V lost 2 bases, J lost 4 bases, and 11 bases lay in between. CDR1 is SNHLY, CDR2 FYNNEI, per germline. The CDR3 spans 14 residues. CDR3 bases: TGTGCCAGCAGTGAACGCAGTAGCGGAGAGACCCAGTACTTC. Translating gives CASSERSSGETQYF.

The chain combines TRBV5-4 with TRBJ2-5, with D possibly called TRBD1 or TRBD2 (6 bases each). The germline V gene has CDR1 SGHNT and CDR2 YYREEE (reference sequence). The CDR3 spans 16 residues. V dropped 0 bases and J dropped 5 bases, with 17 bases sitting between them. This chain's CDR3 is CASSLGFPGAGETQYF. The CDR3 coding sequence is TGTGCCAGCAGCTTGGGATTTCCGGGGGCAGGGGAGACCCAGTACTTC.

This clone has only a few counts. V and J are TRBV2 and TRBJ2-3; D perhaps matches TRBD1 (6 bases). V shed 5 bases and J shed 2 bases, with 14 bases lying between them. The V gene's germline CDR1 is SNHLY and CDR2 FYNNEI. The CDR3 loop spans 15 amino acids. The CDR3 is CASSRVGQNTDTQYF. CDR3 nucleotide sequence: TGTGCCAGCAGTCGGGTTGGACAGAACACAGATACGCAGTATTTT.

The genes are TRBV18 and TRBJ2-7; the D gene is possibly TRBD1 (5 bases). This CDR3 is built from 13 residues. Germline-derived CDR1 and CDR2 are KGHSH and LQKENI. V was pared by 6 bases and J by 3 bases, with 12 bases between. The CDR3 DNA is TGTGCCAGCTCCCATGGACAAAGCTACGAGCAGTACTTC. It yields the protein CASSHGQSYEQYF.

This rearrangement joins TRBV6-1 to TRBJ2-1; the D gene is possibly TRBD1 (5 bases). V lost 2 bases to trimming and J lost 14 bases, with 10 bases between them. This CDR3 has 11 residues. Germline V gene data show CDR1 as MNHNS and CDR2 as SASEGT. The CDR3 region has the DNA TGTGCCAGCAGTGAACTAATCAGGGAGTTCTTC. Encoded protein: CASSELIREFF.